These 14 T cell receptor beta chains were sequenced from one sample in a study of cytomegalovirus exposure and HLA in healthy donors. In the PCR, 60 Vbeta and 13 Jbeta primers were used. The data were produced by immunoSEQ multiplex PCR, yet TCRdb's version contains in-frame clones alone and is incomplete. The sample includes 150,000 or so clones, around 80% of them seen just once. What was sequenced was PBMCs. These receptors were taken from a woman aged 40 to 50 in good health and CMV-seronegative.

J is TRBJ1-1 and V is TRBV18; the match to TRBD1 covers 7 bases. Germline CDR1 is KGHSH and CDR2 is LQKENI. With V trimmed by 3 bases and J by 0 bases, 7 bases remained unmatched. This CDR3 has 16 amino acids. CDR3 coding DNA: TGTGCCAGCTCACCGACAGGGCAGGGGGTGAACACTGAAGCTTTCTTT. It is translated as CASSPTGQGVNTEAFF.

This clone was seen only a few times. The CDR3 sequence: CASSQQVVGQGMNEQFF. The CDR3 bases are TGTGCCAGCAGCCAACAAGTGGTGGGACAGGGGATGAATGAGCAGTTCTTC. The V gene is TRBV4-2, the J gene TRBJ2-1; TRBD1 matches 10 bases. This CDR3 has 17 residues. Trimming at V came to 2 bases and at J to 7 bases, leaving 11 bases not matched to a gene. From germline, CDR1 is LGHNA and CDR2 YNFKEQ.

The gene calls are TRBV7-9 and TRBJ1-2; 7 nucleotides match TRBD1. Germline V gives CDR1 SEHNR, CDR2 FQNEAQ (reference sequence). This CDR3 region has 16 residues. The J segment lost 4 bases and the V segment lost 4 bases, leaving 12 bases of the junction unmatched. CDR3 in DNA: TGTGCCAGCAGCTCTCCTCCTACGACAGGGTTCTATGGCTACACCTTC. It is translated as CASSSPPTTGFYGYTF.

The chain couples TRBV27 to TRBJ2-5; tentatively, D is TRBD1 (6 bases). The CDR3 runs to 18 residues. The V gene's germline CDR1 is MNHEY and CDR2 SMNVEV (reference sequence). Trimming pared 6 bases from V and 2 bases from J, leaving 25 bases between. The CDR3 DNA sequence: TGTGCCAGCAGCCTCCTGGGGACACAGGGCGACGATCAAGAGACCCAGTACTTC. This translates into CASSLLGTQGDDQETQYF.

This sequence joins TRBV4-2 and TRBJ2-5; 10 nucleotides align to TRBD1. The J call could be wrong; TRBJ2-7 is a better fit for the DNA end. This CDR3 spans 16 amino acids. Per the germline V gene, CDR1 is LGHNA and CDR2 is YNFKEQ. The CDR3 loop reads CASSLISGQGGYEQYF. For the CDR3, the DNA is TGTGCCAGCAGCCTAATATCAGGACAGGGGGGCTACGAGCAGTACTTC.

This CDR3 is CASSLASGEQETQYF. CDR3 coding DNA: TGTGCCAGCAGCTTAGCAAGCGGAGAACAAGAGACCCAGTACTTC. This chain connects TRBV7-6 to TRBJ2-5, with D maybe TRBD2 (5 bases). CDR3 length: 15 residues. Per the germline V gene, CDR1 is SGHVS and CDR2 is FNYEAQ. V lost 0 bases and J 2 bases, leaving 10 bases between the germline ends.

The chain carries TRBV27 and TRBJ2-7, with TRBD2 matching 11 bases. The junction had 16 bases not matched to a gene; V was cut back by 3 bases and J by 3 bases. Germline V CDR1 and CDR2: MNHEY, SMNVEV (reference sequence). The CDR3 has 19 residues. The DNA of the CDR3 is TGTGCCAGCAGTTTCCTACACCTAGCGGGAGGCGTTGGTAACTACGAGCAGTACTTC. It translates to CASSFLHLAGGVGNYEQYF.

There are a few counts of this clone. The chain combines TRBV5-6 with TRBJ2-1; tentatively, D is TRBD1 (6 bases). This CDR3 contains 15 residues. V was pared by 3 bases and J by 2 bases, with 12 bases between. Germline V gene data show CDR1 as SGHDT and CDR2 as YYEEEE. CDR3 nucleotides: TGTGCCAGCAGCTCCGGGACATTCGCCTACAATGAGCAGTTCTTC. Its translation is CASSSGTFAYNEQFF.

The V gene is TRBV25-1, the J gene TRBJ2-3; 9 nucleotides align to TRBD1. The CDR3 covers 16 residues. The ends lost 6 bases at V and 4 bases at J; junction bases unmatched: 11. Germline-derived CDR1 and CDR2 are MGHDK and SYGVNS. The CDR3 sequence: CASSPSGQGRPDTQYF. DNA for the CDR3: TGTGCCAGCAGCCCTTCAGGACAGGGGCGTCCAGATACGCAGTATTTT.

V usage is TRBV6-1 and J usage is TRBJ1-1; 8 nucleotides match TRBD1. J lost 7 bases, V lost 8 bases, and 9 bases had no gene match. In germline, CDR1 is MNHNS, CDR2 SASEGT. The CDR3 is made up of 13 amino acids. The chain's CDR3 is CASLPRQGFEAFF. CDR3 DNA sequence: TGTGCCAGCCTACCACGACAGGGGTTTGAAGCTTTCTTT.

The chain combines TRBV5-5 with TRBJ2-5; 8 bases line up with TRBD2. This CDR3 has 15 residues. The V and J ends lost 5 bases and 2 bases, in that order; junction bases with no gene match: 8. Germline lookup yields CDR1 SGHKS and CDR2 YYEKEE (reference sequence). CDR3 coding DNA: TGTGCCAGCAGTTCTGCCGGGACTAGGCAAGAGACCCAGTACTTC. It yields the protein CASSSAGTRQETQYF.

The CDR3 DNA reads as TGTGCCAGTAGTCTGGCGGGGAACTATGGCTACACCTTC. Translating it yields CASSLAGNYGYTF. The chain uses TRBV19 and TRBJ1-2; D is uncertain. The CDR3 sequence is 13 residues long. Germline lookup yields CDR1 LNHDA and CDR2 SQIVND (reference sequence). V was shortened by 5 bases and J by 2 bases, with 9 bases between the two germline ends.

V and J are TRBV5-8 and TRBJ2-3; 7 bases match TRBD1. The CDR3 loop spans 15 amino acids. Looked up from germline, CDR1 is SGHTS and CDR2 is YDEGEE. V shed 0 bases, J shed 3 bases, and the junction held 4 bases outside the gene matches. The CDR3 sequence: CASSLEGQRTDTQYF. In DNA form, the CDR3 reads TGTGCCAGCAGCTTGGAGGGACAGCGTACAGATACGCAGTATTTT.

This chain connects TRBV9 to TRBJ2-2, with 7 bases lining up with TRBD2. This CDR3 has 16 amino acids. Germline lookup yields CDR1 SGDLS and CDR2 YYNGEE. The J segment lost 1 base and the V segment lost 2 bases, leaving 5 bases of the junction unmatched. The chain's CDR3 is CASSVRLAQNTGELFF. DNA for the CDR3: TGTGCCAGCAGCGTTAGACTAGCCCAGAACACCGGGGAGCTGTTTTTT.